The 24 T cell receptor beta chains given below trace back to one sample, sequenced in a study of CD8+ T cells in alopecia areata. Isolated RNA was reverse transcribed into cDNA used as the sequencing template. Data came from immunoSEQ multiplex PCR; TCRdb stores just in-frame clones and leaves some out. The table has some 110,000 clones, roughly two thirds seen once. Material for sequencing was CD4+ T cells sorted from blood. The receptors come from a human donor in good health.

Of note for this clone: Other DNA sequences of this sample code for an identical CDR3. V gene TRBV29-1 combines with J gene TRBJ1-5, with TRBD1 matching over 9 bases. This CDR3 region has 13 residues. V shed 3 bases, J shed 7 bases, and the junction held 4 bases outside the gene matches. Germline loops: CDR1 SQVTM, CDR2 ANQGSEA. DNA of the CDR3: TGCAGCGTTGAGGGACAGGGTGGGCAGCCCCAGCATTTT. Its translation: CSVEGQGGQPQHF.

J is TRBJ2-2 and V is TRBV29-1; D remains unclear. V dropped 8 bases and J dropped 6 bases, with 13 bases sitting between them. The CDR3 totals 12 residues. Germline values: CDR1 SQVTM, CDR2 ANQGSEA. DNA for the CDR3: TGCAGCCTTGGTACAGTTTCCGGGGAGCTGTTTTTT. Its protein product is CSLGTVSGELFF.

This clone was observed a single time. The chain links TRBV27 to TRBJ1-2; maybe TRBD1 (6 bases). V shed 8 bases and J shed 6 bases, with 16 bases lying between them. Germline V gives CDR1 MNHEY, CDR2 SMNVEV (reference sequence). The CDR3 covers 13 residues. The CDR3 bases are TGTGCCAGCCGCTCTGGGCCAGGGGATGGCTACACCTTC. It specifies CASRSGPGDGYTF.

The chain is built from TRBV10-3 and TRBJ2-7; 11 nucleotides agree with TRBD1. The CDR3 runs 14 residues. Trimming at V came to 6 bases and at J to 3 bases, leaving 4 bases not matched to a gene. The V gene's germline CDR1 is ENHRY and CDR2 SYGVKD. The CDR3 DNA reads TGTGCCATCAGGCCGGGACAGGGGGACTACGAGCAGTACTTC. Translation: CAIRPGQGDYEQYF.

This clone was counted once. The rearrangement uses TRBV12-5 and TRBJ1-6; D remains ambiguous. Germline V CDR1 and CDR2: LGHNT, FRNRAP. V was shortened by 8 bases and J by 3 bases, with 5 bases between the two germline ends. The CDR3 runs to 12 residues. The CDR3 coding sequence is TGTGCTAGTTCCGACTATAATTCACCCCTCCACTTT. This gives the protein CASSDYNSPLHF.

This clone was counted only a few times. The chain joins TRBV2 to TRBJ2-6; D remains unclear. Germline assignment: CDR1 SNHLY and CDR2 FYNNEI. The CDR3 has 13 residues. V shed 5 bases and J shed 0 bases, with 2 bases lying between them. CDR3 coding DNA: TGTGCCAGCAGTCCCTCTGGGGCCAACGTCCTGACTTTC. This encodes CASSPSGANVLTF.

The rearrangement links TRBV30 to TRBJ2-5; D may be TRBD1 or TRBD2 (7 bases each). The CDR3 extends over 15 amino acids. CDR1 and CDR2 (germline): GTSNPN, SVGIG (reference sequence). The germline V and J ends were trimmed by 3 bases and 4 bases, with 18 bases remaining between them. The CDR3 here is CAWREGAGGVETQYF. DNA of the CDR3: TGTGCCTGGAGGGAAGGGGCAGGGGGGGTAGAGACCCAGTACTTC.

This chain joins TRBV7-9 and TRBJ2-7; D tentatively fits TRBD1 or TRBD2 (7 bases each). CDR3 length equals 14 residues. Germline assignment: CDR1 SEHNR and CDR2 FQNEAQ (reference sequence). V gave up 3 bases and J gave up 1 base, with 10 bases separating them. CDR3 nucleotides: TGTGCCAGCAGCTTCAGGGGGGGATCCTACGAGCAGTACTTC. Translating gives CASSFRGGSYEQYF.

This sequence joins TRBV2 and TRBJ2-3; D is undetermined. Trimming pared 7 bases from V and 2 bases from J, leaving 10 bases between. CDR1 and CDR2 (germline): SNHLY, FYNNEI. This CDR3 spans 13 amino acids. The CDR3 DNA is TGTGCCAGCAATGGTTGGGTCACAGATACGCAGTATTTT. Translation: CASNGWVTDTQYF. The full variable domain, in which reference TRBV2 and TRBJ2-3 provide the parts outside the CDR3, is EPEVTQTPSHQVTQMGQEVILRCVPISNHLYFYWYRQILGQKVEFLVSFYNNEISEKSEIFDDQFSVERPDGSNFTLKIRSTKLEDSAMYFCASNGWVTDTQYFGPGTRLTVL.

This clone occurred once. The chain recombines TRBV2 with TRBJ2-7; D is ambiguous. Germline CDR1 reads SNHLY; CDR2 reads FYNNEI. This CDR3 has 12 amino acids. Trimming removed 9 bases at V and 3 bases at J, with 12 bases between. The CDR3 nucleotides are TGTGCCAGTAATCACAGAATCTACGAGCAGTACTTC. It is translated as CASNHRIYEQYF.

This clone was counted only a few times. The chain is built from TRBV7-8 and TRBJ1-4; D not certain. The CDR3 extends over 13 amino acids. Per germline, CDR1 SGHVS and CDR2 FQNEAQ. V lost 5 bases and J 7 bases, leaving 11 bases between the germline ends. The CDR3 nucleotides are TGTGCCAGCAGCAGAGGGTACAGTGAAAAACTGTTTTTT. It specifies CASSRGYSEKLFF.

J is TRBJ2-7 and V is TRBV7-2, with 7 bases that match TRBD1. This CDR3 spans 14 amino acids. Per the germline V gene, CDR1 is SGHTA and CDR2 is FQGNSA. V lost 3 bases and J lost 4; bases outside the gene matches: 6. Here the CDR3 reads CASSFGQASYEQYF. The DNA of the CDR3 is TGTGCCAGCAGCTTCGGACAGGCATCGTACGAGCAGTACTTC.

This sequence joins TRBV30 and TRBJ2-3; D gene ambiguous. This CDR3 region has 14 residues. The germline V and J ends were trimmed by 1 base and 1 base, with 9 bases remaining between them. Germline V CDR1 and CDR2: GTSNPN, SVGIG (reference sequence). The CDR3 DNA follows: TGTGCCTGGAGTGGATCCAGCGGCACAGATACGCAGTATTTT. Translation gives CAWSGSSGTDTQYF. Drawing the rest from reference TRBV30 and TRBJ2-3, the complete variable domain is SQTIHQWPATLVQPVGSPLSLECTVEGTSNPNLYWYRQAAGRGLQLLFYSVGIGQISSEVPQNLSASRPQDRQFILSSKKLLLSDSGFYLCAWSGSSGTDTQYFGPGTRLTVL.

The rearrangement uses TRBV4-1 and TRBJ2-7; D is ambiguous. CDR3 length equals 14 residues. The germline CDR1 and CDR2 sequences are MGHRA and YSYEKL. The V and J ends lost 3 bases and 9 bases respectively, with 18 bases between them. CDR3 sequence: CASSQAETGAWQYF. Written as DNA, the CDR3 is TGCGCCAGCAGCCAGGCGGAGACGGGTGCCTGGCAGTACTTC.

The J gene is TRBJ1-1, the V gene TRBV6-1; possibly TRBD1 for D (5 bases). The germline V gene has CDR1 MNHNS and CDR2 SASEGT. Trimming left V 7 bases short and J 6 bases short, with 21 bases between. CDR3 size: 15 residues. CDR3 in amino acids: CASTFTQARGAEAFF. The DNA for the CDR3 is TGTGCCAGCACCTTCACTCAGGCCCGGGGGGCTGAAGCTTTCTTT.

The genes are TRBV29-1 and TRBJ2-3, with D unclear. The CDR3 is made up of 12 amino acids. The V end was cut by 4 bases, the J end by 1 base, with 6 bases between. The germline gives CDR1 SQVTM, CDR2 ANQGSEA. Here the CDR3 reads CSVGIRTDTQYF. The CDR3 DNA reads TGCAGCGTTGGGATTCGCACAGATACGCAGTATTTT.

The chain links TRBV30 to TRBJ1-1; D not certain. The CDR3 totals 12 residues. Trimming removed 3 bases from V and 7 bases from J, with 12 bases in between. Germline CDR1 and CDR2: GTSNPN and SVGIG (reference sequence). CDR3 nucleotide sequence: TGTGCCTGGAGCCCCGGCGAGGGTGAAGCTTTCTTT. Protein: CAWSPGEGEAFF.

This chain uses TRBV5-1 with TRBJ2-5; 7 bases line up with TRBD1. The length of the CDR3 is 15 residues. The J segment lost 5 bases and the V segment lost 5 bases, leaving 12 bases of the junction unmatched. In germline, CDR1 is SGHRS, CDR2 YFSETQ. For the CDR3, the DNA is TGCGCCAGCAGGGATACAGGGGACCAGTTCGAGACCCAGTACTTC. This gives the protein CASRDTGDQFETQYF. Based on the CDR3 plus reference TRBV5-1 and TRBJ2-5, the full variable domain is KAGVTQTPRYLIKTRGQQVTLSCSPISGHRSVSWYQQTPGQGLQFLFEYFSETQRNKGNFPGRFSGRQFSNSRSEMNVSTLELGDSALYLCASRDTGDQFETQYFGPGTRLLVL.

V and J are TRBV6-1 and TRBJ1-2; no firm D call. The CDR3 contains 16 residues. Germline CDR1 is MNHNS and CDR2 is SASEGT. V was pared by 4 bases and J by 6 bases, with 21 bases between. The CDR3 DNA is TGTGCCAGCAGTGTATCCAGAGGCAGGTCCTGGGATGGCTACACCTTC. It translates to CASSVSRGRSWDGYTF.

The V gene is TRBV30, the J gene TRBJ1-5; weak D call: TRBD1 (6 bases). The CDR3 has 16 residues. Germline lookup yields CDR1 GTSNPN and CDR2 SVGIG (reference sequence). V lost 3 bases and J 4 bases, leaving 19 bases between the germline ends. Here the CDR3 DNA reads TGTGCCTGGAGCCAAACGGCCGGGGGCCAAAATCAGCCCCAGCATTTT. Its protein is CAWSQTAGGQNQPQHF.

This chain connects TRBV30 to TRBJ2-2; no clear D. The V end was cut by 3 bases, the J end by 7 bases, with 6 bases between. Germline-derived CDR1 and CDR2 are GTSNPN and SVGIG (reference sequence). The CDR3 is made up of 11 amino acids. This CDR3 reads CAWSGRGELFF. DNA of the CDR3: TGTGCCTGGAGCGGCCGCGGGGAGCTGTTTTTT.

The rearrangement links TRBV11-2 to TRBJ2-3; either TRBD1 or TRBD2 may supply D (5 bases each). This CDR3 region has 14 residues. V gave up 8 bases and J gave up 3 bases, with 15 bases separating them. Germline CDR1 is SGHAT and CDR2 is FQNNGV. The CDR3, as DNA: TGTGCCAGCTCACCGGGACCCTTGACAGATACGCAGTATTTT. Encoded protein: CASSPGPLTDTQYF.

The J gene is TRBJ1-5, the V gene TRBV5-6; 8 positions agree with TRBD1. After removal of 2 bases from V and 2 bases from J, the junction contained 6 bases not matched to a gene. The CDR3 extends over 16 amino acids. From germline, CDR1 is SGHDT and CDR2 YYEEEE. CDR3 protein: CASSFGQGEGNQPQHF. CDR3 DNA: TGTGCCAGCAGCTTTGGACAGGGTGAAGGCAATCAGCCCCAGCATTTT. Looking up the rest from reference TRBV5-6 and TRBJ1-5 gives the full variable domain: DAGVTQSPTHLIKTRGQQVTLRCSPKSGHDTVSWYQQALGQGPQFIFQYYEEEERQRGNFPDRFSGHQFPNYSSELNVNALLLGDSALYLCASSFGQGEGNQPQHFGDGTRLSIL.

For this clone: This same CDR3 is encoded by further DNA sequences in the sample. The chain has TRBV5-1 and TRBJ2-3, with D possibly called TRBD1 or TRBD2 (5 bases each). Looked up from germline, CDR1 is SGHRS and CDR2 is YFSETQ. This CDR3 spans 14 amino acids. V was shortened by 0 bases and J by 0 bases, with 5 bases between the two germline ends. This CDR3 is CASSLGGSTDTQYF. In DNA form, the CDR3 reads TGCGCCAGCAGCTTGGGGGGGAGCACAGATACGCAGTATTTT.